This TCR beta chain is drawn from a study of T cells after yellow fever vaccination. Whole-study findings and limits: Detected again after the booster were most primary-vaccination clones, at almost 97% CD4 and roughly 88% CD8.

This clonotype has a count of ten or more. The V gene lost 4 bases and the J gene lost 2 bases, with 5 bases spanning the gap. Germline assignment: CDR1 SGHKS and CDR2 YYEKEE (reference sequence). The CDR3 covers 12 residues. From the 5' RACE reads, TCRdb called clonotypes with MiXCR, one entry per CDR3 protein. The sample holds 30,000 to 35,000 distinct CDR3 sequences; more than 6.5% are singletons and the top ten take roughly 23%. The rearrangement links TRBV5-5 to TRBJ2-3; D ambiguous. The sequence was obtained from a man between 18 and 29 years old who received the YFV17D yellow fever vaccine. The starting material was PBMCs, either bulk or a sorted T-cell subset (CD4+, CD8+, memory, or dextramer-sorted; not recorded which), obtained on the day of the first yellow fever vaccination. The CDR3 bases are TGTGCCAGCAGCCCTGACACAGATACGCAGTATTTT. Its translation: CASSPDTDTQYF.